Sequencing of this TCR beta chain was carried out in a study of CXCR3-negative and CXCR3-positive naive CD8 T cells. Study context: Per-library TRB read counts averaged about 1.5 +/- 0.3 million, adding up to 130 million to 150 million in total. Points from the study as a whole: For naive cells, CXCR3-negative and CXCR3-positive subsets had similar TRBV-TRBJ usage; for memory cells, usage differed. Naive CXCR3-positive cells had TRB CDR3s more hydrophobic than those of CXCR3-negative naive cells. Upon cryopreservation, CXCR3 expression partially decreased, and most assays used fresh PBMCs.

With UMI labels, 5' RACE was used to prepare the TRB cDNA libraries. TCRdb reprocessed the 5' RACE reads; each CDR3 protein has one entry and no DNA is given. The sample table sets out about 63,000 distinct CDR3 sequences. Note on this clonotype: The target antigen is unknown.

Per the germline V gene, CDR1 is SQVTM and CDR2 is ANQGSEA. The CDR3 loop spans 12 amino acids. This chain connects TRBV29-1 to TRBJ1-1; TCRdb indicates TRBD1, and absent DNA this call remains unverified. The sequence was collected from a human donor in good health. Some clones in this sample may be carry-over from other donors' samples. The specimen sequenced was naive CXCR3+ CD8+ T cells from blood. Regarding subset: CD45RO-CCR7+CD27+CD95- naive CD8+ T cells expressing CXCR3 (TNR3+). This CDR3 reads CSVGGQGAEAFF.